This T cell receptor (beta chain) was obtained from a study of blood T cell repertoires in COVID-19. Background on the study: Acute-phase and convalescent COVID-19 samples originated in the United States, Italy and Spain. The analysed material was cDNA or gDNA that came from T cells, B-cell-depleted T cells, or PBMCs.

Worth noting for this clone: The same CDR3 can be traced to other DNA sequences in this sample.

Germline V gives CDR1 MNHEY, CDR2 SVGAGI. The trim removed 0 bases at V and 1 base at J, leaving 2 bases unmatched. CDR3 size: 15 residues. Original processing notes: Amplification from reference gene primers served as the basis for estimated nucleated cell counts. The protocol was immunoSEQ multiplex PCR, while the TCRdb copy is restricted to in-frame clones and leaves out a portion. From that table come the V and J calls and clone size; the DNA was used to work out D and trimming. This sample has roughly 360,000 clones, with roughly 77% found just once. The receptor was isolated from a human donor with acute or convalescent COVID-19. The donor label of this sample is uncertain. The specimen was peripheral blood. This rearrangement joins TRBV6-5 to TRBJ1-1, with 7 bases matching TRBD1. The CDR3 loop is CASSYSTGTNTEAFF. CDR3 nucleotides: TGTGCCAGCAGTTACTCGACAGGGACGAACACTGAAGCTTTCTTT.